This TCR beta chain was identified during a study of T cells in Graves' hyperthyroidism and ophthalmopathy. Findings and caveats of the study: Clonotypes that were expanded in thyroid above 0.001 mostly appeared in blood too. Ophthalmopathy and stable hyperthyroidism were told apart by a 13 V-J model.

As for this clonotype: The antigen remains unidentified.

TCR beta CDR3 region amplification was performed from RNA transcripts. The study used the HTBI primer set for a first-round RT-PCR of the TCR CDR3. TCRdb re-called the multiplex PCR reads with MiXCR, one entry per CDR3 protein. This sample has 140,000 or so distinct CDR3 sequences; more than 20% occur once, and the top ten carry about 70%. When hyperthyroidism was first diagnosed, the blood sample was taken, preceding any ophthalmopathy symptoms. Germline-derived CDR1 and CDR2 are SNHLY and FYNNEI. This CDR3 contains 13 residues. Between the trimmed V and J ends, which lost 4 bases and 6 bases, there was a span of 12 bases.

This sequence was found in a woman in her forties or fifties with Graves' hyperthyroidism that later progressed to Graves' ophthalmopathy. The specimen sequenced was blood. The gene calls are TRBV2 and TRBJ1-1; D not certain. Here the CDR3 reads CASSARTRAEAFF. CDR3 coding DNA: TGTGCCAGCAGTGCTCGGACTCGCGCTGAAGCTTTCTTT.